A selection of T cell receptor beta chains follows, all from one sample in a study of blood T cell repertoires in COVID-19. The table came from immunoSEQ multiplex PCR; TCRdb's copy has only in-frame clones and leaves some out. In the table there are tens of thousands of clones, approximately 86% of which are singletons. Sequences were obtained from peripheral blood. The receptor set was obtained from a woman between 45 and 60 years old with active or convalescent COVID-19. The CDR3 runs from the conserved cysteine through the conserved F or W. D genes are given only for firm matches. The size field is filled for only some rows; it gives once, few, many or a size class.

TGTGCCAGCTCAATTCAACAGGGGCCCTCGTATGGCTACACCTTC,CASSIQQGPSYGYTF,TRBD1,-,TRBV18,TRBJ1-2
TGTGCCTGGAGTCCCCGGACAGCGGGGGGCCCCGTTGAGCAGTTCTTC,CAWSPRTAGGPVEQFF,TRBD2,-,TRBV30,TRBJ2-1
TGTGCCAGCAGCACCAGACAGCACACTGAAGCTTTCTTT,CASSTRQHTEAFF,-,-,TRBV7-3,TRBJ1-1
TGTGCCAGTAGTAGTTCCCCGGGGGGGCCCGGGGAGACCCAGTACTTC,CASSSSPGGPGETQYF,TRBD2,once,TRBV19,TRBJ2-5
TGTGCCAGCAGGCCTACAGGGTCACTTTATGGCTACACCTTC,CASRPTGSLYGYTF,-,few,TRBV6-5,TRBJ1-2
TGTGCCAGTAGTATATGGGGGGGGGAGCCCCAGCATTTT,CASSIWGGEPQHF,-,-,TRBV19,TRBJ1-5
TGTGCCAGCAGCCGAAAGACAGGGGGTCGGAGTGAAGCTTTCTTT,CASSRKTGGRSEAFF,TRBD1,-,TRBV5-8,TRBJ1-1
TGTGCCAGCAGCCAAGGGTTCCGGACAGGGGGGAACACTGAAGCTTTCTTT,CASSQGFRTGGNTEAFF,TRBD1,-,TRBV4-2,TRBJ1-1
TGTGCCAGTAGTGGGAGGACGGCAAAAGAGACCCAGTACTTC,CASSGRTAKETQYF,-,-,TRBV19,TRBJ2-5
TGCGCCAGCAGCCCGGGACAGCTTCTAGACACCATATATTTT,CASSPGQLLDTIYF,TRBD1,-,TRBV5-1,TRBJ1-3